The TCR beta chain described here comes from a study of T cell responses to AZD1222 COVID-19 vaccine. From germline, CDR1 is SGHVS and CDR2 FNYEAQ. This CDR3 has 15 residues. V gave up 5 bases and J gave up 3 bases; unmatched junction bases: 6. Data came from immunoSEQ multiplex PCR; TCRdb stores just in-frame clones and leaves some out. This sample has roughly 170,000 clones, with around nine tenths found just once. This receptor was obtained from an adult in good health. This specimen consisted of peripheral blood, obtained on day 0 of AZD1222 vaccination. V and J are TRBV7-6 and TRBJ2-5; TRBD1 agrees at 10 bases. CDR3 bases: TGTGCCAGCAGCCCCCGGGACAGGGGTAAAGAGACCCAGTACTTC. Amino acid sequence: CASSPRDRGKETQYF.